One and the same sample provided the 20 T cell receptor beta chains below, sequenced in a study of T-cell reconstitution after alpha-beta-depleted transplantation in children. The library targeted TCRbeta and was prepared with unique molecular identifiers. A single record per CDR3 protein comes from TCRdb applying MiXCR to the PCR reads. The sample yields 700,000 to 950,000 distinct CDR3 sequences, approximately 15% seen once. The sequencing here drew on PBMCs, mostly from graft donor cells, taken 360 days after TCRalphabeta/CD19-depleted stem cell transplant. The receptors originated from a male patient under 18 who had a stem cell transplant for acute lymphoblastic leukemia, so the T cells may come from the graft donor.

This clonotype turned up a few times. The J gene is TRBJ1-1, the V gene TRBV2, with TRBD1 as a possible D gene (5 bases). V was clipped by 4 bases and J by 4 bases, with 16 bases between them. The CDR3 covers 15 residues. Looked up from germline, CDR1 is SNHLY and CDR2 is FYNNEI. The CDR3 DNA is TGTGCCAGCAGTGGGGACTCCCTGCGACTCACTGAAGCTTTCTTT. It translates to CASSGDSLRLTEAFF.

This clonotype occurred many times. The rearrangement uses TRBV2 and TRBJ2-1, with TRBD1 matching 8 bases. The germline V gene has CDR1 SNHLY and CDR2 FYNNEI. The CDR3 sequence is 14 residues long. Trimming at V came to 5 bases and at J to 6 bases, leaving 6 bases not matched to a gene. The CDR3: CASSRQGLANEQFF. The CDR3 DNA reads as TGTGCCAGCAGTCGACAGGGGTTGGCCAATGAGCAGTTCTTC.

The chain recombines TRBV9 with TRBJ1-6; D unclear. Germline V CDR1 and CDR2: SGDLS, YYNGEE. CDR3 length: 13 residues. V was clipped by 3 bases and J by 13 bases, with 14 bases between them. For the CDR3, the DNA is TGTGCCAGCAGCGCATCCCAAGGGCAGCCCCTCCACTTT. Translated: CASSASQGQPLHF.

V and J are TRBV2 and TRBJ2-7, with TRBD1 matching over 8 bases. The V gene end was trimmed by 3 bases and the J gene end by 2 bases; junction bases not matched to a gene: 18. The CDR3 runs 19 residues. The germline V gene has CDR1 SNHLY and CDR2 FYNNEI. CDR3 nucleotide sequence: TGTGCCAGCAGTGATCCGGGACAGGTGCAGTCACTAGGCACCTACGAGCAGTACTTC. Translating it yields CASSDPGQVQSLGTYEQYF.

V gene TRBV28 combines with J gene TRBJ2-5; a possible D gene is TRBD1 (6 bases). The V end was cut by 3 bases, the J end by 1 base, with 9 bases between. The CDR3 covers 14 residues. CDR1 and CDR2 (germline): MDHEN, SYDVKM. The CDR3 DNA sequence: TGTGCCAGCAGTTTGACAGGCTTCCAAGAGACCCAGTACTTC. This gives the protein CASSLTGFQETQYF.

This clonotype was detected only a few times. The chain employs TRBV20-1 and TRBJ2-7; a weak D match, TRBD1 (5 bases). Trimming removed 5 bases at V and 2 bases at J, with 10 bases between. Germline V gene data show CDR1 as DFQATT and CDR2 as SNEGSKA (reference sequence). This CDR3 region has 12 residues. The CDR3 nucleotides read TGCAGTGCTGTTCAGGGTGCCTACGAGCAGTACTTC. Translating it yields CSAVQGAYEQYF.

This clonotype was seen at least ten times. This chain links TRBV7-9 with TRBJ2-7, with TRBD2 matching over 8 bases. The V gene end was trimmed by 0 bases and the J gene end by 2 bases; junction bases not matched to a gene: 6. The CDR3 length is 16 residues. Germline CDR1 reads SEHNR; CDR2 reads FQNEAQ (reference sequence). DNA for the CDR3: TGTGCCAGCAGCTTAGCTCTAGCGGGCGGACCCTACGAGCAGTACTTC. It codes for CASSLALAGGPYEQYF.

This clonotype appeared many times. The chain links TRBV9 to TRBJ2-7; TRBD2 aligns across 10 bases. The CDR3 length is 15 residues. J lost 2 bases, V lost 5 bases, and 7 bases had no gene match. CDR1 and CDR2 from the germline V gene are SGDLS and YYNGEE. CDR3 region: CASSPTSGVTYEQYF. Here the CDR3 DNA reads TGTGCCAGCAGTCCTACTAGCGGGGTTACCTACGAGCAGTACTTC.

This rearrangement joins TRBV5-1 to TRBJ1-1; no clear D gene. The CDR3 length is 14 residues. Germline V gene data show CDR1 as SGHRS and CDR2 as YFSETQ. Trimming stripped 0 bases from V and 1 base from J, with 7 bases between. CDR3 in DNA: TGCGCCAGCAGCTTGGAGGTAGAGAACACTGAAGCTTTCTTT. Protein: CASSLEVENTEAFF. Full variable domain (missing parts from reference TRBV5-1 and TRBJ1-1): KAGVTQTPRYLIKTRGQQVTLSCSPISGHRSVSWYQQTPGQGLQFLFEYFSETQRNKGNFPGRFSGRQFSNSRSEMNVSTLELGDSALYLCASSLEVENTEAFFGQGTRLTVV.

This clonotype was seen a few times. V and J are TRBV6-1 and TRBJ2-5; tentatively, D is TRBD1 (6 bases). V was pared by 7 bases and J by 1 base, with 10 bases between. Per germline, CDR1 MNHNS and CDR2 SASEGT. The CDR3 extends over 13 amino acids. The DNA of the CDR3 is TGTGCCAGCAAGGGACATCTCCAAGAGACCCAGTACTTC. Translation: CASKGHLQETQYF.

Ten or more counts support this clonotype. The chain is built from TRBV19 and TRBJ2-7; D is unresolved. V was trimmed by 1 base and J by 3 bases, leaving 10 bases between them. From germline, CDR1 is LNHDA and CDR2 SQIVND (reference sequence). This CDR3 contains 14 residues. The CDR3 region is CASSIAAQFYEQYF. The CDR3, as DNA: TGTGCCAGTAGTATAGCGGCACAGTTCTACGAGCAGTACTTC. The full variable domain, rest sourced from reference TRBV19 and TRBJ2-7, is DGGITQSPKYLFRKEGQNVTLSCEQNLNHDAMYWYRQDPGQGLRLIYYSQIVNDFQKGDIAEGYSVSREKKESFPLTVTSAQKNPTAFYLCASSIAAQFYEQYFGPGTRLTVT.

This sequence joins TRBV20-1 and TRBJ2-5, with D tentatively TRBD1 (6 bases). Trimming removed 0 bases at V and 5 bases at J, with 16 bases between. This CDR3 comprises 15 residues. Germline V gene lookup returns CDR1 DFQATT and CDR2 SNEGSKA (reference sequence). CDR3 loop: CSARDFSGAEETQYF. The CDR3 region has the DNA TGCAGTGCTAGAGATTTTTCAGGGGCAGAGGAGACCCAGTACTTC.

This clonotype was seen a handful of times. The chain couples TRBV20-1 to TRBJ2-4; tentative D call: TRBD2 (7 bases). The CDR3 totals 16 residues. The V end was cut by 0 bases, the J end by 0 bases, with 12 bases between. The germline CDR1 and CDR2 sequences are DFQATT and SNEGSKA (reference sequence). The CDR3 DNA sequence: TGCAGTGCTAGAGATGGGGGGGCACTAGCCAAAAACATTCAGTACTTC. This translates into CSARDGGALAKNIQYF.

The V call is TRBV12-3 or TRBV12-4, the J call TRBJ2-1; 7 bases line up with TRBD2. The CDR3 contains 16 residues. The V and J ends lost 1 base and 0 bases, in that order; junction bases with no gene match: 3. The CDR3, as DNA: TGTGCCAGCAGTTTAGTAGCGGGTACCTCCTACAATGAGCAGTTCTTC. This encodes CASSLVAGTSYNEQFF.

V is TRBV7-4 and J is TRBJ2-7; TRBD1 is a possible D gene (6 bases). Germline assignment: CDR1 SGHVT and CDR2 SQSDAQ. Trimming shortened V by 3 bases and J by 5 bases, and 17 bases separated the two germline ends. The length of the CDR3 is 15 residues. In nucleotides, the CDR3 is TGTGCCAGCAGCTTCCCCCAGGGGAAGAAAGACGAGCAGTACTTC. It yields the protein CASSFPQGKKDEQYF. Supplemented by reference TRBV7-4 and TRBJ2-7, the full variable domain reads GAGVSQSPRYKVAKRGRDVALRCDSISGHVTLYWYRQTLGQGSEVLTYSQSDAQRDKSGRPSGRFSAERPERSVSTLKIQRTEQGDSAVYLCASSFPQGKKDEQYFGPGTRLTVT.

This chain uses TRBV12-3 or TRBV12-4 with TRBJ1-1; D unresolved. The CDR3 contains 15 residues. V lost 2 bases to trimming and J lost 7 bases, with 17 bases between them. CDR3 amino acids: CASSLLPPGGLEAFF. The CDR3 DNA reads as TGTGCCAGCAGTTTACTCCCGCCAGGTGGCCTTGAAGCTTTCTTT.

This sequence joins TRBV3-1 and TRBJ2-1, with 10 positions matching TRBD2. The V segment lost 1 base and the J segment 7 bases; nucleotides outside the gene matches: 4. The length of the CDR3 is 15 residues. The germline gives CDR1 LGHDT, CDR2 YNNKEL (reference sequence). CDR3 coding DNA: TGTGCCAGCAGCCAAGGAGCGGGAGGGAGAAATGAGCAGTTCTTC. Translation: CASSQGAGGRNEQFF.

The sample holds many counts of this clonotype. This chain links TRBV4-2 with TRBJ2-7, with TRBD1 identical over 9 bases. V trimming: 0 bases; J trimming: 4 bases; junction bases outside the gene matches: 10. The CDR3 consists of 17 residues. CDR1 and CDR2 (germline): LGHNA, YNFKEQ. CDR3 sequence reads: CASSQEGYRDRAYEQYF. The CDR3 nucleotides are TGTGCCAGCAGCCAAGAAGGGTACCGGGACAGGGCTTACGAGCAGTACTTC.

This sequence joins TRBV4-1 and TRBJ2-7; TRBD2 matches 11 bases. The germline CDR1 and CDR2 sequences are MGHRA and YSYEKL. The CDR3 loop spans 16 amino acids. The V and J ends lost 4 bases and 7 bases, in that order; junction bases with no gene match: 12. CDR3 amino acids: CASSPRALAGAFEQYF. DNA of the CDR3: TGCGCCAGCAGCCCCAGGGCACTAGCGGGAGCTTTTGAGCAGTACTTC.

V and J are TRBV5-1 and TRBJ2-1; possibly TRBD2 for D (6 bases). Germline CDR1 is SGHRS and CDR2 is YFSETQ. This CDR3 region has 16 residues. Trimming removed 0 bases from V and 5 bases from J, with 15 bases in between. The CDR3 nucleotides are TGCGCCAGCAGCTTGGGGGCCGGGACTCGTAACAATGAGCAGTTCTTC. The encoded protein is CASSLGAGTRNNEQFF.